The next 8 T cell receptor beta chains were all read from a single sample in a study of blood T cell repertoires in COVID-19. TCRdb's table, derived via immunoSEQ multiplex PCR, lists solely in-frame clones and lacks some. Of approximately 240,000 clones listed, 70% to 85% are singletons. Material for sequencing was peripheral blood. The receptor set was obtained from a woman aged 80 or over with active or convalescent COVID-19.

The chain carries TRBV18 and TRBJ1-1, with a tentative D call TRBD1 (6 bases). This CDR3 is 15 amino acids long. Trimming took 0 bases from V and 2 from J, leaving 10 bases between them. CDR1 and CDR2 from the germline V gene are KGHSH and LQKENI. CDR3 nucleotide sequence: TGTGCCAGCTCACCACCCGCAGGGACAAACACTGAAGCTTTCTTT. Translating gives CASSPPAGTNTEAFF.

This clone was seen just once. The chain uses TRBV29-1 and TRBJ2-6; 7 bases match TRBD1. With V trimmed by 5 bases and J by 0 bases, 7 bases remained unmatched. Germline CDR1 SQVTM, CDR2 ANQGSEA. This CDR3 spans 16 amino acids. CDR3 nucleotides: TGCAGCGTTACACAGGGGTCTCACTCTGGGGCCAACGTCCTGACTTTC. Its translation: CSVTQGSHSGANVLTF.

The rearrangement uses TRBV11-2 and TRBJ2-3, with TRBD2 identical over 10 bases. Germline V gene data show CDR1 as SGHAT and CDR2 as FQNNGV. Trimming removed 2 bases from V and 4 bases from J; junction bases left unmatched: 3. This CDR3 comprises 15 residues. CDR3: CASSLTAGGPDTQYF. The CDR3 DNA reads TGTGCCAGCAGCTTAACAGCGGGGGGGCCAGATACGCAGTATTTT.

The chain carries TRBV3-1 (or the pseudogene TRBV3-2) and TRBJ2-2, with 11 bases fitting TRBD2. Germline trimming cut 4 bases from V and 5 bases from J; bases unmatched to any gene: 15. Per germline, CDR1 LGHDT and CDR2 YNNKEL (reference sequence). The CDR3 is 19 residues long. The CDR3 nucleotides are TGTGCCAGCAGCCCCCTTACCCGGCTAGCGGGGGGATCGACCGGGGAGCTGTTTTTT. Encoded protein: CASSPLTRLAGGSTGELFF.

The chain uses TRBV28 and TRBJ2-1; the match to TRBD2 covers 11 bases. With 3 bases clipped from V and 12 bases from J, the junction kept 7 bases outside the gene matches. The germline gives CDR1 MDHEN, CDR2 SYDVKM. The CDR3 spans 14 residues. CDR3 in DNA: TGTGCCAGCAGTTTGAGCACTAGCGGGGGAGGGCAGTTCTTC. Translating it yields CASSLSTSGGGQFF.

V is TRBV7-2 and J is TRBJ2-1, with D tentatively TRBD1 (7 bases). Germline V gene lookup returns CDR1 SGHTA and CDR2 FQGNSA. V gave up 5 bases and J gave up 4 bases, with 18 bases separating them. The CDR3 covers 16 residues. The CDR3 region has the DNA TGTGCCAGCAGCACCGACAGGGACGCGGGGTACAATGAGCAGTTCTTC. Its translation: CASSTDRDAGYNEQFF.

This clone was observed once. The V call is TRBV11-2, the J call TRBJ1-4; weak D call: TRBD1 (5 bases). The V end lost 3 bases, the J end lost 0 bases, and 8 bases lay between the germline ends. The CDR3 is 15 amino acids. From germline, CDR1 is SGHAT and CDR2 FQNNGV. The CDR3 nucleotides read TGTGCCAGCAGCTTCGACAGTGCAACTAATGAAAAACTGTTTTTT. Translating gives CASSFDSATNEKLFF.

This CDR3 reads CASSQEGTRGHYEQYF. CDR3 DNA sequence: TGTGCCAGCAGCCAAGAAGGGACTAGAGGGCACTACGAGCAGTACTTC. The chain carries TRBV4-2 and TRBJ2-7; 8 bases fit TRBD2. Germline CDR1 LGHNA, CDR2 YNFKEQ. The CDR3 extends over 16 amino acids. Unmatched junction bases numbered 7, after V lost 0 bases and J lost 3 bases.